Each of the 14 T cell receptor beta chains below was sequenced from the same sample in a study of T cell responses to AZD1222 COVID-19 vaccine. Some clones are missing from TCRdb's copy, which holds only in-frame ones; the method was immunoSEQ multiplex PCR. This table has fewer than 90,000 clones, 70% to 90% appearing once. The source material was peripheral blood, sampled on day 0 of AZD1222 vaccination. These receptors came from an adult in good health.

The V and J genes are TRBV7-9 and TRBJ2-1, with D possibly being TRBD1 (5 bases). Looked up from germline, CDR1 is SEHNR and CDR2 is FQNEAQ (reference sequence). The CDR3 is made up of 16 amino acids. Trimming took off 4 bases at V and 1 base at J, with 14 bases between the two ends. The CDR3 loop is CASSSLGAGSYNEQFF. In nucleotides, the CDR3 is TGTGCCAGCAGCTCCCTAGGGGCAGGATCCTACAATGAGCAGTTCTTC.

V usage is TRBV9 and J usage is TRBJ1-4, with 7 bases lining up with TRBD1. The germline V gene encodes CDR1 SGDLS and CDR2 YYNGEE. Trimming took 3 bases from V and 11 from J; bases not matched to a gene: 13. This CDR3 is built from 15 residues. CDR3 sequence: CASSATATGSDKLFF. For the CDR3, the DNA is TGTGCCAGCAGCGCGACCGCGACAGGGTCGGACAAACTGTTTTTT.

The chain has TRBV25-1 and TRBJ1-3, with a tentative D call TRBD1 (5 bases). The V gene's germline CDR1 is MGHDK and CDR2 SYGVNS. The CDR3 has 16 residues. The germline V and J ends were trimmed by 3 bases and 4 bases, with 16 bases remaining between them. CDR3 amino acids: CASSEDWRGAGNTIYF. The CDR3 DNA sequence: TGTGCCAGCAGTGAGGATTGGAGGGGCGCCGGAAACACCATATATTTT.

The chain recombines TRBV23-1 with TRBJ1-1, with D possibly TRBD1 on 6 matching bases. TRBV23-1 is labeled an ORF, and its function is uncertain. Trimming removed 4 bases at V and 2 bases at J, with 14 bases between. This CDR3 is 15 amino acids long. In DNA form, the CDR3 reads TGCGCCAGCAGTCCAGGGGCCTTGAGAAACACTGAAGCTTTCTTT. Translated, it gives CASSPGALRNTEAFF.

The chain joins TRBV9 to TRBJ2-5; 8 bases fit TRBD1. The germline gives CDR1 SGDLS, CDR2 YYNGEE. The CDR3 sequence is 16 residues long. J gave up 3 bases and V 6 bases, and 13 bases lay outside the gene matches. Here the CDR3 DNA reads TGTGCCAGCACCCCACTCCAGGGGGCTGGAGAAGAGACCCAGTACTTC. Translation gives CASTPLQGAGEETQYF.

The chain combines TRBV6-5 with TRBJ1-5, with 9 bases aligning to TRBD1. This CDR3 spans 14 amino acids. Germline V CDR1 and CDR2: MNHEY, SVGAGI. V dropped 6 bases and J dropped 7; count of bases not matched to a gene: 7. The CDR3 is CASSAGTGWQPQHF. CDR3 coding DNA: TGTGCCAGCAGCGCCGGGACAGGGTGGCAGCCCCAGCATTTT.

V and J are TRBV28 and TRBJ1-3; the D is unclear. Germline V gene data show CDR1 as MDHEN and CDR2 as SYDVKM. The CDR3 runs to 16 residues. V was cut by 6 bases and J by 0 bases, with 15 bases left in between. CDR3 sequence reads: CASSIPSAFSGNTIYF. The CDR3 DNA is TGTGCCAGCAGCATCCCATCGGCCTTCTCTGGAAACACCATATATTTT.

The CDR3 bases are TGTGCCAGCAGCCCCTTCATCAGGGGCTACACCTTC. Protein product: CASSPFIRGYTF. The chain joins TRBV7-6 to TRBJ1-2; D is ambiguous. The CDR3 length is 12 residues. The germline gives CDR1 SGHVS, CDR2 FNYEAQ. The V gene lost 5 bases and the J gene lost 8 bases, with 12 bases spanning the gap.

The chain couples TRBV5-4 to TRBJ1-5; D is undetermined. The CDR3 runs 15 residues. Trimming shortened V by 0 bases and J by 4 bases, and 11 bases separated the two germline ends. Germline V gene data show CDR1 as SGHNT and CDR2 as YYREEE (reference sequence). Here the CDR3 DNA reads TGTGCCAGCAGCTTGGGCCCCGGAGGGAATCAGCCCCAGCATTTT. Protein product: CASSLGPGGNQPQHF.

This clone was picked up a small number of times. The chain joins TRBV12-3 or TRBV12-4 to TRBJ1-1; D is unclear. The CDR3 consists of 12 residues. V lost 0 bases to trimming and J lost 8 bases, with 7 bases between them. CDR3 amino acids: CASSLAGIEAFF. DNA of the CDR3: TGTGCCAGCAGTTTAGCGGGAATAGAAGCTTTCTTT.

This clone has just a few counts. J is TRBJ1-1 and V is TRBV7-3; D not certain. The CDR3 loop spans 13 amino acids. The germline V and J ends were trimmed by 6 bases and 5 bases, with 13 bases remaining between them. Germline V lookup: CDR1 SGHTA, CDR2 FQGTGA. The CDR3 bases are TGTGCCAGCAGTCGCATAATGCGGACTGAAGCTTTCTTT. This translates into CASSRIMRTEAFF.

The gene calls are TRBV5-1 and TRBJ2-3; 11 nucleotides line up with TRBD2. CDR1 SGHRS and CDR2 YFSETQ come from the germline V gene. Germline trimming cut 6 bases from V and 3 bases from J; bases unmatched to any gene: 9. The CDR3 sequence is 16 residues long. Here the CDR3 DNA reads TGCGCCAGCAACCAGGTGGTAGCGGGAGGGACAGATACGCAGTATTTT. Amino acid sequence: CASNQVVAGGTDTQYF.

The rearrangement joins TRBV11-2 to TRBJ2-7, with TRBD2 as a possible D gene (6 bases). Germline values: CDR1 SGHAT, CDR2 FQNNGV. Trimming removed 1 base at V and 5 bases at J, with 9 bases between. The CDR3 is made up of 13 amino acids. CDR3 bases: TGTGCCAGCAGCTTAGGGAGGGCCCACGAGCAGTACTTC. Its translation: CASSLGRAHEQYF.

The J gene is TRBJ2-2, the V gene TRBV3-1 (or the pseudogene TRBV3-2); 11 nucleotides agree with TRBD2. The CDR3 loop spans 19 amino acids. In germline, CDR1 is LGHDT, CDR2 YNNKEL (reference sequence). V was clipped by 0 bases and J by 5 bases; unmatched bases: 11. The CDR3 here is CASSQDITSGSGWTGELFF. CDR3 DNA sequence: TGTGCCAGCAGCCAAGATATCACTAGCGGGAGTGGGTGGACCGGGGAGCTGTTTTTT.